The 14 T cell receptor beta chains listed next were all sequenced from one sample in a study of follicular helper T cells after annual influenza vaccination. Time point meaning: 2014-2015 season, 7 days after vaccination. Profiling relied on immunoSEQ multiplex PCR, and the TCRdb table lists in-frame clones only, not all of them. This table has 12,000 to 15,000 clones, approximately 84% appearing once. Sequenced here: CXCR5+ CD38- circulating T follicular helper cells from blood, sampled 7 days after influenza vaccination. The subset denotes: circulating Tfh, non-naive CD4+CXCR5+PD-1+ (ICOS+CD38+ or ICOS-CD38-). Receptors were obtained from an adult who received the influenza vaccine.

V and J are TRBV28 and TRBJ1-5; D may be TRBD1 (5 bases). CDR1 and CDR2 (germline): MDHEN, SYDVKM. This CDR3 is 17 amino acids long. V dropped 8 bases and J dropped 1 base, with 21 bases sitting between them. Here the CDR3 DNA reads TGTGCCAGCTTCCTCTCCCAGCCCGGGGGAAGCAATCAGCCCCAGCATTTT. It yields the protein CASFLSQPGGSNQPQHF. The variable domain in full, completed from reference TRBV28 and TRBJ1-5, reads DVKVTQSSRYLVKRTGEKVFLECVQDMDHENMFWYRQDPGLGLRLIYFSYDVKMKEKGDIPEGYSVSREKKERFSLILESASTNQTSMYLCASFLSQPGGSNQPQHFGDGTRLSIL.

This chain links TRBV28 with TRBJ2-3; D remains ambiguous. V was trimmed by 0 bases and J by 8 bases, leaving 6 bases between them. Germline CDR1 is MDHEN and CDR2 is SYDVKM. CDR3 length: 12 amino acids. The CDR3 coding sequence is TGTGCCAGCAGTTTATGGAGAGGTACGCAGTATTTT. Protein product: CASSLWRGTQYF.

The genes are TRBV5-1 and TRBJ1-4; D is possibly TRBD1 (6 bases). The CDR3 has 15 amino acids. The V gene lost 3 bases and the J gene lost 8 bases, with 17 bases spanning the gap. Per germline, CDR1 SGHRS and CDR2 YFSETQ. CDR3 loop: CASSSVGQGWEKLFF. The DNA for the CDR3 is TGCGCCAGCAGCTCGGTCGGCCAGGGGTGGGAAAAACTGTTTTTT.

This sequence joins TRBV7-8 and TRBJ2-1; tentative D call: TRBD1 (7 bases). Germline-derived CDR1 and CDR2 are SGHVS and FQNEAQ. Trimming took off 0 bases at V and 6 bases at J, with 24 bases between the two ends. There are 19 residues in the CDR3. Here the CDR3 reads CASSLAEGGLGRQGNEQFF. CDR3 bases: TGTGCCAGCAGCTTAGCCGAGGGGGGTTTGGGTCGACAGGGCAATGAGCAGTTCTTC.

The J gene is TRBJ2-5, the V gene TRBV2; 7 bases match TRBD1. Germline CDR1 SNHLY, CDR2 FYNNEI. V shed 7 bases, J shed 0 bases, and the junction held 2 bases outside the gene matches. The CDR3 has 13 amino acids. CDR3 region: CASTGQYQETQYF. Here the CDR3 DNA reads TGTGCCAGCACGGGACAGTACCAAGAGACCCAGTACTTC.

A few counts support this clone. V usage is TRBV28 and J usage is TRBJ1-2, with D possibly matching TRBD1 (6 bases). This CDR3 region has 13 residues. The V end was cut by 3 bases, the J end by 6 bases, with 11 bases between. In germline, CDR1 is MDHEN, CDR2 SYDVKM. The CDR3 DNA is TGTGCCAGCAGTTTGCAACACAGGGATGGCTACACCTTC. Translating it yields CASSLQHRDGYTF.

This clone was counted only a few times. V and J are TRBV7-9 and TRBJ1-4; unclear D gene. The V and J ends lost 5 bases and 14 bases respectively, with 15 bases between them. The length of the CDR3 is 12 residues. Germline lookup yields CDR1 SEHNR and CDR2 FQNEAQ (reference sequence). Here the CDR3 reads CASSPPAGGLFF. The CDR3 DNA sequence: TGTGCCAGCAGCCCGCCTGCAGGAGGGCTGTTTTTT.

The rearrangement links TRBV7-2 to TRBJ2-2; 7 nucleotides line up with TRBD2. Germline trimming cut 1 base from V and 6 bases from J; bases unmatched to any gene: 5. Germline loops: CDR1 SGHTA, CDR2 FQGNSA. CDR3 size: 15 residues. The CDR3 region is CASSLGGSWSGELFF. In DNA form, the CDR3 reads TGTGCCAGCAGCTTAGGCGGGAGTTGGTCCGGGGAGCTGTTTTTT.

Concerning this clone itself: One end of the junction fails to match germline, which may point to a read error. The chain has TRBV7-2 and TRBJ1-6; TRBD1 might be the D (6 bases). The CDR3 loop spans 15 amino acids. CDR1 is SGHTA, CDR2 FQGNSA, per germline. Written as DNA, the CDR3 is TGTGTCAGCAGCTTGGGGACAACGCGTTCATCACCCCTCCACTTT. Residues: CVSSLGTTRSSPLHF.

The chain couples TRBV5-4 to TRBJ1-4, with D possibly being TRBD1 (6 bases). The CDR3 sequence is 14 residues long. The V end lost 4 bases, the J end lost 6 bases, and 13 bases lay between the germline ends. Germline CDR1 is SGHNT and CDR2 is YYREEE (reference sequence). CDR3 DNA sequence: TGTGCCAGCAGCGTCGGGGGGGCTTATGAAAAACTGTTTTTT. Protein: CASSVGGAYEKLFF.

The table lists this clone with a count of one. The V and J genes are TRBV18 and TRBJ2-5; 7 bases are shared with TRBD1. TRBJ2-7 matches the DNA end more closely, so the J call is doubtful. Germline lookup yields CDR1 KGHSH and CDR2 LQKENI. The CDR3 runs to 14 residues. The CDR3 protein is CASSPRQGVYEQYF. The CDR3 bases are TGTGCCAGCTCACCACGGCAGGGGGTCTACGAGCAGTACTTC.

This clone was found once. J is TRBJ1-1 and V is TRBV5-1; possible D gene TRBD1, 5 bases. CDR1 SGHRS and CDR2 YFSETQ come from the germline V gene. The CDR3 is 13 residues long. The V end lost 0 bases, the J end lost 5 bases, and 8 bases lay between the germline ends. The CDR3 protein is CASSLDQGTEAFF. CDR3 bases: TGCGCCAGCAGCTTGGACCAGGGAACTGAAGCTTTCTTT.

The chain couples TRBV10-3 to TRBJ2-1; TRBD1 is a possible D gene (6 bases). CDR1 is ENHRY, CDR2 SYGVKD, per germline. The CDR3 sequence is 15 residues long. Deletions cut 0 bases from V and 13 bases from J, with 19 bases between. CDR3 DNA: TGTGCCATCAGTGAGTCCCAGGACTTAGTACAGGGACAGTTCTTC. Amino acid sequence: CAISESQDLVQGQFF.

The CDR3 DNA sequence: TGCGCCAGCAGCTTAGACTACCTTAACTCTGGAAACACCATATATTTT. Protein sequence: CASSLDYLNSGNTIYF. The chain uses TRBV5-1 and TRBJ1-3, with D unresolved. Per the germline V gene, CDR1 is SGHRS and CDR2 is YFSETQ. Deletions cut 2 bases from V and 0 bases from J, with 12 bases between. CDR3 length: 16 amino acids.